The 30 T cell receptor beta chains listed next were all sequenced from one sample in a study of cytomegalovirus exposure and HLA in healthy donors. The PCR contained 60 Vbeta and 13 Jbeta primers. Method: immunoSEQ multiplex PCR; TCRdb's copy keeps in-frame clones and lacks some. The listing contains tens of thousands of clones. The sequencing sample was made of PBMCs. All receptors come from a woman in her sixties or seventies in good health and CMV-seronegative.

The chain uses TRBV14 and TRBJ1-2, with 9 bases aligning to TRBD1. V shed 4 bases, J shed 1 base, and the junction held 7 bases outside the gene matches. Germline loops: CDR1 SGHDN, CDR2 FVKESK. This CDR3 spans 16 amino acids. The CDR3: CASSRSGDRDNYGYTF. DNA of the CDR3: TGTGCCAGCAGCCGATCGGGGGACAGGGATAACTATGGCTACACCTTC.

The chain carries TRBV5-1 and TRBJ2-1; D is perhaps TRBD2 (6 bases). Germline V gene sequence: CDR1 SGHRS, CDR2 YFSETQ. CDR3 length: 16 amino acids. Trimming removed 4 bases at V and 0 bases at J, with 14 bases between. The CDR3 is CASSPEGGTSYNEQFF. The CDR3 bases are TGCGCCAGCAGCCCAGAAGGAGGGACCTCCTACAATGAGCAGTTCTTC.

This chain connects TRBV7-9 to TRBJ1-3; unclear D gene. CDR1 and CDR2 from the germline V gene are SEHNR and FQNEAQ (reference sequence). V lost 5 bases to trimming and J lost 0 bases, with 11 bases between them. This CDR3 comprises 15 residues. This CDR3 is CASSQTGNSGNTIYF. The CDR3 nucleotides read TGTGCCAGCAGCCAGACGGGGAACTCTGGAAACACCATATATTTT.

V and J are TRBV5-5 and TRBJ1-5; 8 nucleotides line up with TRBD1. Germline CDR1 is SGHKS and CDR2 is YYEKEE (reference sequence). The CDR3 covers 15 residues. Trimming at V came to 4 bases and at J to 4 bases, leaving 7 bases not matched to a gene. The CDR3 here is CASSADRVPNQPQHF. In DNA, the CDR3 is TGTGCCAGCAGCGCGGACAGGGTGCCTAATCAGCCCCAGCATTTT.

The rearrangement uses TRBV6-6 and TRBJ1-5; D might be TRBD1 (6 bases). Trimming stripped 6 bases from V and 1 base from J, with 13 bases between. Germline lookup yields CDR1 MNHNY and CDR2 SVGAGI (reference sequence). This CDR3 is built from 15 residues. Written as DNA, the CDR3 is TGTGCCAGCAGGACAGGCGACGTCAGCAATCAGCCCCAGCATTTT. Translated: CASRTGDVSNQPQHF.

The chain has TRBV5-1 and TRBJ2-5, with D possibly TRBD1 on 5 matching bases. The V end was cut by 4 bases, the J end by 0 bases, with 10 bases between. The CDR3 covers 14 residues. CDR1 is SGHRS and CDR2 is YFSETQ in the germline V gene. CDR3 sequence: CASSNAGYQETQYF. Written as DNA, the CDR3 is TGCGCCAGCAGCAATGCAGGGTACCAAGAGACCCAGTACTTC. The full variable domain, its missing parts supplied by reference TRBV5-1 and TRBJ2-5, is KAGVTQTPRYLIKTRGQQVTLSCSPISGHRSVSWYQQTPGQGLQFLFEYFSETQRNKGNFPGRFSGRQFSNSRSEMNVSTLELGDSALYLCASSNAGYQETQYFGPGTRLLVL.

The V call is TRBV7-9, the J call TRBJ2-7, with 12 positions matching TRBD2. CDR1 SEHNR and CDR2 FQNEAQ come from the germline V gene (reference sequence). The ends lost 5 bases at V and 5 bases at J; junction bases unmatched: 4. CDR3 length: 14 residues. The DNA for the CDR3 is TGTGCCAGCAGCCTAACTAGCGGGAGGCACGAGCAGTACTTC. This gives the protein CASSLTSGRHEQYF.

The V call is TRBV19, the J call TRBJ1-1, with D uncertain. Trimming took off 4 bases at V and 1 base at J, with 7 bases between the two ends. There are 13 residues in the CDR3. Germline V gene lookup returns CDR1 LNHDA and CDR2 SQIVND (reference sequence). CDR3 DNA: TGTGCCAGTAGTACACAAGAGAACACTGAAGCTTTCTTT. Translating it yields CASSTQENTEAFF.

The rearrangement joins TRBV5-1 to TRBJ2-7, with D perhaps TRBD1 (5 bases). This CDR3 is built from 14 residues. The V gene lost 3 bases and the J gene lost 3 bases, with 13 bases spanning the gap. Germline CDR1 SGHRS, CDR2 YFSETQ. The CDR3 reads CASSSSSDSYEQYF. Here the CDR3 DNA reads TGCGCCAGCAGCTCAAGCTCCGACAGCTACGAGCAGTACTTC.

The chain couples TRBV19 to TRBJ1-1, with TRBD1 matching over 10 bases. Trimming removed 3 bases from V and 4 bases from J; junction bases left unmatched: 2. The CDR3 is 14 residues long. Germline V gives CDR1 LNHDA, CDR2 SQIVND (reference sequence). The CDR3 protein is CASSMTGGGTEAFF. CDR3 DNA sequence: TGTGCCAGTAGTATGACAGGGGGCGGCACTGAAGCTTTCTTT.

The V call is TRBV18, the J call TRBJ2-5; 9 nucleotides align to TRBD2. The junction had 22 bases not matched to a gene; V was cut back by 6 bases and J by 5 bases. Germline values: CDR1 KGHSH, CDR2 LQKENI. CDR3 length equals 19 residues. In nucleotides, the CDR3 is TGTGCCAGCTCGCAACAGGGCTACGGGGCTAGCGGGAAGGAGGAGACCCAGTACTTC. Translating gives CASSQQGYGASGKEETQYF.

The chain has TRBV11-2 and TRBJ1-4; a weak D match, TRBD1 (5 bases). V dropped 5 bases and J dropped 12 bases, with 19 bases sitting between them. This CDR3 has 14 residues. Looked up from germline, CDR1 is SGHAT and CDR2 is FQNNGV. The CDR3 DNA reads TGTGCCAGCAGCGGGGTGCAGGGACGGGGGGAACTGTTTTTT. Encoded protein: CASSGVQGRGELFF.

The chain has TRBV4-3 and TRBJ2-1; TRBD1 matches at 7 bases. Germline CDR1 and CDR2: LGHNA and YSLEER. CDR3 length equals 16 residues. With V trimmed by 5 bases and J by 3 bases, 10 bases remained unmatched. In DNA, the CDR3 is TGCGCCAGCAGCAGAGCCGGGACAGCTATCTACAATGAGCAGTTCTTC. Translating it yields CASSRAGTAIYNEQFF.

The chain links TRBV10-3 to TRBJ2-7; 7 bases line up with TRBD1. This CDR3 contains 16 residues. Germline V gene data show CDR1 as ENHRY and CDR2 as SYGVKD. The trim removed 9 bases at V and 3 bases at J, leaving 17 bases unmatched. The CDR3 here is CAIRNDTGTVFYEQYF. The CDR3 DNA is TGTGCCATTCGGAATGATACCGGGACAGTCTTCTACGAGCAGTACTTC.

The chain couples TRBV14 to TRBJ2-1; D is ambiguous. The ends were cut back, 3 bases at V and 0 bases at J, with 12 bases in the middle. From germline, CDR1 is SGHDN and CDR2 FVKESK. The CDR3 spans 16 residues. CDR3 loop: CASSHTTQSSYNEQFF. CDR3 DNA: TGTGCCAGCAGCCACACGACACAAAGCTCCTACAATGAGCAGTTCTTC.

The V gene is TRBV5-1, the J gene TRBJ2-5; 8 bases are shared with TRBD2. Germline V CDR1 and CDR2: SGHRS, YFSETQ. V dropped 0 bases and J dropped 5; count of bases not matched to a gene: 6. CDR3 length equals 15 residues. This CDR3 reads CASSLVAGGGETQYF. Written as DNA, the CDR3 is TGCGCCAGCAGCTTGGTGGCGGGAGGCGGTGAGACCCAGTACTTC. The whole variable domain, filled in from reference TRBV5-1 and TRBJ2-5, reads KAGVTQTPRYLIKTRGQQVTLSCSPISGHRSVSWYQQTPGQGLQFLFEYFSETQRNKGNFPGRFSGRQFSNSRSEMNVSTLELGDSALYLCASSLVAGGGETQYFGPGTRLLVL.

In DNA form, the CDR3 reads TGTGCCAGCAGTTCCCTGTTAGCGGGAGACACCGGGGAGCTGTTTTTT. This encodes CASSSLLAGDTGELFF. J is TRBJ2-2 and V is TRBV27; TRBD2 aligns across 9 bases. Trimming cost V 4 bases and J 3 bases; bases outside gene matches: 6. The CDR3 length is 16 residues. CDR1 is MNHEY, CDR2 SMNVEV, per germline (reference sequence).

CDR3 sequence (DNA): TGTGCCAGCAGTGACCCCGGGACAGTTTACAATGAGCAGTTCTTC. It codes for CASSDPGTVYNEQFF. This chain joins TRBV6-4 and TRBJ2-1; 7 bases line up with TRBD1. Trimming took 2 bases from V and 4 from J; bases not matched to a gene: 5. The CDR3 length is 15 residues. Germline assignment: CDR1 MRHNA and CDR2 SNTAGT.

The rearrangement links TRBV19 to TRBJ1-5; TRBD1 might be the D (6 bases). Between the trimmed V and J ends, which lost 6 bases and 1 base, there was a span of 13 bases. This CDR3 contains 15 residues. CDR1 is LNHDA and CDR2 is SQIVND in the germline V gene (reference sequence). DNA of the CDR3: TGTGCCAGTAGGACAGGTAGGGGGAGCAATCAGCCCCAGCATTTT. Protein: CASRTGRGSNQPQHF.

The chain is built from TRBV28 and TRBJ2-1, with D possibly matching TRBD2 (7 bases). This CDR3 is 15 amino acids long. Per germline, CDR1 MDHEN and CDR2 SYDVKM. The germline V and J ends were trimmed by 2 bases and 6 bases, with 14 bases remaining between them. CDR3 residues: CASSLNEGGGNEQFF. Here the CDR3 DNA reads TGTGCCAGCAGTTTAAATGAGGGGGGGGGCAATGAGCAGTTCTTC.

This chain uses TRBV5-1 with TRBJ2-5; TRBD2 agrees at 9 bases. This CDR3 has 16 amino acids. With 3 bases clipped from V and 0 bases from J, the junction kept 6 bases outside the gene matches. Germline CDR1 reads SGHRS; CDR2 reads YFSETQ. CDR3 coding DNA: TGCGCCAGCAGCTCAACCGCGGGAGGGTACCAAGAGACCCAGTACTTC. Translated, it gives CASSSTAGGYQETQYF.

The chain couples TRBV5-1 to TRBJ2-3; the match to TRBD2 covers 9 bases. Germline CDR1 SGHRS, CDR2 YFSETQ. V was pared by 0 bases and J by 5 bases, with 4 bases of the junction left unmatched. The CDR3 consists of 15 residues. The CDR3 coding sequence is TGCGCCAGCAGCTTGGGCGGGAGGGCTGGAGATACGCAGTATTTT. Its translation: CASSLGGRAGDTQYF.

The chain carries TRBV5-1 and TRBJ2-7; 8 nucleotides match TRBD2. CDR1 is SGHRS, CDR2 YFSETQ, per germline. V lost 4 bases to trimming and J lost 2 bases; unmatched junction nucleotides: 11. The CDR3 consists of 16 residues. CDR3 DNA sequence: TGCGCCAGCAGCACCAGTAGCGGGACCATCACCTACGAGCAGTACTTC. Encoded protein: CASSTSSGTITYEQYF.

This rearrangement joins TRBV5-1 to TRBJ2-7; 10 positions match TRBD1. The V and J ends lost 4 bases and 5 bases, in that order; junction bases with no gene match: 6. CDR1 and CDR2 (germline): SGHRS, YFSETQ. CDR3 length: 14 amino acids. The CDR3 reads CASSARTGGNEQYF. For the CDR3, the DNA is TGCGCCAGCAGCGCCCGGACAGGGGGTAACGAGCAGTACTTC.

The rearrangement uses TRBV6-5 and TRBJ2-4; D is uncertain. This CDR3 has 14 residues. Germline values: CDR1 MNHEY, CDR2 SVGAGI. V was shortened by 6 bases and J by 0 bases, with 9 bases between the two germline ends. The CDR3 DNA is TGTGCCAGCAGAAGTCGAGTAGCCAAAAACATTCAGTACTTC. This sequence encodes CASRSRVAKNIQYF.

The chain combines TRBV27 with TRBJ2-1; TRBD1 is a possible D gene (5 bases). Germline-derived CDR1 and CDR2 are MNHEY and SMNVEV (reference sequence). Deletions cut 5 bases from V and 2 bases from J, with 13 bases between. The CDR3 has 15 residues. CDR3 sequence: CASSRKGVPYNEQFF. CDR3 in DNA: TGTGCCAGCAGTCGAAAAGGGGTTCCCTACAATGAGCAGTTCTTC.

The V gene is TRBV16, the J gene TRBJ2-3, with D perhaps TRBD1 (6 bases). Germline CDR1 KGHSY, CDR2 FQNENV. V lost 3 bases to trimming and J lost 4 bases, with 11 bases between them. This CDR3 region has 14 residues. The CDR3, as DNA: TGTGCCAGCAGCCATGTCAGGGGAGCAGATACGCAGTATTTT. Its protein product is CASSHVRGADTQYF.

CDR3 region: CASSRGQTELAKNIQYF. The CDR3 DNA sequence: TGTGCCAGCAGCCGGGGACAGACTGAATTAGCCAAAAACATTCAGTACTTC. This chain connects TRBV7-9 to TRBJ2-4, with 7 bases fitting TRBD1. V lost 5 bases and J lost 0; bases outside the gene matches: 10. The CDR3 has 17 residues. Germline V CDR1 and CDR2: SEHNR, FQNEAQ (reference sequence). The variable domain in full, with the rest retrieved from reference TRBV7-9 and TRBJ2-4, is DTGVSQNPRHKITKRGQNVTFRCDPISEHNRLYWYRQTLGQGPEFLTYFQNEAQLEKSRLLSDRFSAERPKGSFSTLEIQRTEQGDSAMYLCASSRGQTELAKNIQYFGAGTRLSVL.

The chain links TRBV4-3 to TRBJ2-7, with a possible D match to TRBD1 (6 bases). The ends were cut back, 0 bases at V and 0 bases at J, with 9 bases in the middle. The CDR3 totals 15 residues. Germline loops: CDR1 LGHNA, CDR2 YSLEER. CDR3 sequence reads: CASSQDRGHSYEQYF. CDR3 sequence (DNA): TGCGCCAGCAGCCAAGATCGGGGACACTCCTACGAGCAGTACTTC.

This sequence joins TRBV7-3 and TRBJ2-5, with TRBD1 matching 8 bases. Losses at the gene ends were 5 bases for V and 5 bases for J; bases not matched to a gene: 7. CDR1 is SGHTA and CDR2 is FQGTGA in the germline V gene. The CDR3 extends over 14 amino acids. CDR3 amino acids: CASSQTGVQETQYF. The CDR3 DNA reads as TGTGCCAGCAGCCAGACAGGGGTTCAGGAGACCCAGTACTTC. Full variable domain (remainder filled in from reference TRBV7-3 and TRBJ2-5): GAGVSQTPSNKVTEKGKYVELRCDPISGHTALYWYRQSLGQGPEFLIYFQGTGAADDSGLPNDRFFAVRPEGSVSTLKIQRTERGDSAVYLCASSQTGVQETQYFGPGTRLLVL.